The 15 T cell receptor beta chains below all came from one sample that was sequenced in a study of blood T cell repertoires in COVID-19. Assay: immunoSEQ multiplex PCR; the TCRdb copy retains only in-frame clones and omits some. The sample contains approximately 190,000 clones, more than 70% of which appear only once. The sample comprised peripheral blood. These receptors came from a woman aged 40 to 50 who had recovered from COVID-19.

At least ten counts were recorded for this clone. CDR3 sequence: CAWSLGREQYF. CDR3 nucleotides: TGTGCCTGGAGTCTGGGCCGCGAGCAGTACTTC. V usage is TRBV30 and J usage is TRBJ2-7; D unclear. This CDR3 spans 11 amino acids. Between the trimmed V and J ends, which lost 2 bases and 6 bases, there was a span of 8 bases. Germline lookup yields CDR1 GTSNPN and CDR2 SVGIG (reference sequence).

This CDR3 is CASTPQGMGNSPLHF. CDR3 nucleotide sequence: TGTGCCAGTACACCACAGGGAATGGGGAATTCACCCCTCCACTTT. The V and J genes are TRBV19 and TRBJ1-6; TRBD1 might be the D (6 bases). There are 15 residues in the CDR3. The V gene lost 7 bases and the J gene lost 7 bases, with 17 bases spanning the gap. Germline CDR1 is LNHDA and CDR2 is SQIVND (reference sequence).

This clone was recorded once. This CDR3 reads CASSQGLAVAYEQYF. CDR3 DNA sequence: TGTGCCAGCAGCCAGGGACTAGCGGTAGCCTACGAGCAGTACTTC. The chain has TRBV3-1 (or the pseudogene TRBV3-2) and TRBJ2-7, with 11 bases lining up with TRBD2. With V trimmed by 3 bases and J by 2 bases, 3 bases remained unmatched. Germline V gene sequence: CDR1 LGHDT, CDR2 YNNKEL (reference sequence). The CDR3 is made up of 15 amino acids.

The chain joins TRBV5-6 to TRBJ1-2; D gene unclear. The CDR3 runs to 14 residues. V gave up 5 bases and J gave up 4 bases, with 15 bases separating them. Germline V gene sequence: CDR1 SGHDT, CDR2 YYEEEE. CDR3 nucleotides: TGTGCCAGCAGACGGGGAGGTTCCGCCTATGGCTACACCTTC. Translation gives CASRRGGSAYGYTF.

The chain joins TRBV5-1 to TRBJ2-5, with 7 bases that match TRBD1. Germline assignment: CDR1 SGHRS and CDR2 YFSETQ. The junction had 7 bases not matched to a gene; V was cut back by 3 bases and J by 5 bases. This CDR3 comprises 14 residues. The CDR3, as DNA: TGCGCCAGCAGCTCCAGACAGGGTATCGAGACCCAGTACTTC. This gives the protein CASSSRQGIETQYF.

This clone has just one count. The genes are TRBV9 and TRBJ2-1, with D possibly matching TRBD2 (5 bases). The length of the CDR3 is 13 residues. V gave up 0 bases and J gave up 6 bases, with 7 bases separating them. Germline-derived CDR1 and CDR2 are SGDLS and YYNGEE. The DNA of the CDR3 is TGTGCCAGCAGCGTAGGGACTGCCAATGAGCAGTTCTTC. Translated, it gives CASSVGTANEQFF.

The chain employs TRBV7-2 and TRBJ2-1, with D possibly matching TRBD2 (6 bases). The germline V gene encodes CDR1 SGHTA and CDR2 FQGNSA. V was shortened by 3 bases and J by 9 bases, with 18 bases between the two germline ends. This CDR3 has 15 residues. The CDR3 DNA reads TGTGCCAGCAGCTTTAACGGTGGCGGGATGGGTGAGCAGTTCTTC. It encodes CASSFNGGGMGEQFF.

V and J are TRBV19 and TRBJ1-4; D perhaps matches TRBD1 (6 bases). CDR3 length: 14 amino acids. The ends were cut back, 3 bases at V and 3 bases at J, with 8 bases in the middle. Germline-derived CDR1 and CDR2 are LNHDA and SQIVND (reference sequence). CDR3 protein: CASSMAGANEKLFF. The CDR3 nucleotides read TGTGCCAGTAGTATGGCAGGGGCTAATGAAAAACTGTTTTTT.

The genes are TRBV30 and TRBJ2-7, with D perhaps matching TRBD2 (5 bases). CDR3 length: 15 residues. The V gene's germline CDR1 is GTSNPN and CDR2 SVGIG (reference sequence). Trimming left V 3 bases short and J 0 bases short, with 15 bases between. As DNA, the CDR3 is TGTGCCTGGAGCTCGGACTCAGTGAGCTCCTACGAGCAGTACTTC. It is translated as CAWSSDSVSSYEQYF.

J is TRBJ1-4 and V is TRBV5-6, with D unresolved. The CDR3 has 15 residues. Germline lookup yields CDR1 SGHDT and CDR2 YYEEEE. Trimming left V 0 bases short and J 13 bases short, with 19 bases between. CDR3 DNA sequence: TGTGCCAGCAGCTTGGCGGCGGGTGTGGGCCGAGGACTGTTTTTT. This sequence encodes CASSLAAGVGRGLFF. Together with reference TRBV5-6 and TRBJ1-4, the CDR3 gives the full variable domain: DAGVTQSPTHLIKTRGQQVTLRCSPKSGHDTVSWYQQALGQGPQFIFQYYEEEERQRGNFPDRFSGHQFPNYSSELNVNALLLGDSALYLCASSLAAGVGRGLFFGSGTQLSVL.

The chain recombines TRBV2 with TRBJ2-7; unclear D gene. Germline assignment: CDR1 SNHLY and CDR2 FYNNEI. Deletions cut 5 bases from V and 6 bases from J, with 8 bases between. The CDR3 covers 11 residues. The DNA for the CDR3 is TGTGCCAGCAGTCTGATGCGCGAGCAGTACTTC. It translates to CASSLMREQYF.

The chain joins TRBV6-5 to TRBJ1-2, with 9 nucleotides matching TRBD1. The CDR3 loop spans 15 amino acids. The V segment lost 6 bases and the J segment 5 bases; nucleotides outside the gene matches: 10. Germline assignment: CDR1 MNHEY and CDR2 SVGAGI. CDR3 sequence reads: CASRSTGGLSYGYTF. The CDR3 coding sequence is TGTGCCAGCAGGAGTACAGGGGGCCTATCTTATGGCTACACCTTC.

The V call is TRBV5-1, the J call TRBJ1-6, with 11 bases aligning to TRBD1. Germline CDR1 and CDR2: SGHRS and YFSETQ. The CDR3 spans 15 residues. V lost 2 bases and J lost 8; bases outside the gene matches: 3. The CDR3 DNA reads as TGCGCCAGCAGCTTAGGACAGGGGGCGCATTCACCCCTCCACTTT. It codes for CASSLGQGAHSPLHF.

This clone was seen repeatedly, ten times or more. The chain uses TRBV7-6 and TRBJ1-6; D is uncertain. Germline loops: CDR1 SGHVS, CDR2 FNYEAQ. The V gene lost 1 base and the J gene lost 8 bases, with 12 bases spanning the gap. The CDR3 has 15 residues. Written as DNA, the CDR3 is TGTGCCAGCAGCTTAGGGGCTTGGGAGCATTCACCCCTCCACTTT. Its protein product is CASSLGAWEHSPLHF.

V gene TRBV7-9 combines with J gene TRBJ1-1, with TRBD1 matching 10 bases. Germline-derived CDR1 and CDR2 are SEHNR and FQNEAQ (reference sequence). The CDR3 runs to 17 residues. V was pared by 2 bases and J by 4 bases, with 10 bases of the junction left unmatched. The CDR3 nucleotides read TGTGCCAGCAGCTTAAAAGGGACAGGGGATAAAGGCACTGAAGCTTTCTTT. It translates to CASSLKGTGDKGTEAFF.